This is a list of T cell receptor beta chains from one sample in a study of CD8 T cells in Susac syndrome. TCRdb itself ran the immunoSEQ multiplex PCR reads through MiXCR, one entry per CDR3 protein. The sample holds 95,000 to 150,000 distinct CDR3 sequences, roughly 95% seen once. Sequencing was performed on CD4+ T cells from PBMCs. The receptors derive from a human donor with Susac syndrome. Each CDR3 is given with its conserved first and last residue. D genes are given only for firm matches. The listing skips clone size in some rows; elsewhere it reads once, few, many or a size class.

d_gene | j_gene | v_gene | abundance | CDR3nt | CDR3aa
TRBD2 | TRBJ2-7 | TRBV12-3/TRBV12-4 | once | TGTGCCAGCAGTTCCAGGGGAGGTAGCGGGAGGCCGAGCTCCTACGAGCAGTACTTC | CASSSRGGSGRPSSYEQYF
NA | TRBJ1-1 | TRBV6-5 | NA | TGTGCCAGCAGATCCGTGGGGACTGAAGCTTTCTTT | CASRSVGTEAFF
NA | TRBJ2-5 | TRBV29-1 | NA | TGCAGCGTGACGGGACTGGGGCCGCCCGGGACCCAGTACTTC | CSVTGLGPPGTQYF
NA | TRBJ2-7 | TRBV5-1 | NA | TGCGCCAGCTCCCGGACAGCGGGGACAAACGAGCAGTACTTC | CASSRTAGTNEQYF
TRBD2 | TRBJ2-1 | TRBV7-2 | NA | TGTGCCAGCAGCTTAGCTGGGGGGGGGACTAATGAGCAGTTCTTC | CASSLAGGGTNEQFF
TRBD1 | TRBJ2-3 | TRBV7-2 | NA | TGTGCCAGCAGCTTACGAAGGATGACAGGGGGCTTCGATACGCAGTATTTT | CASSLRRMTGGFDTQYF
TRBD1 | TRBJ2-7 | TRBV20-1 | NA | TGCAGTGCTAGGGGACAGCTACACAGCTCCTACGAGCAGTACTTC | CSARGQLHSSYEQYF
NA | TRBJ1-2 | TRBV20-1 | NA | TGCAGTGCTAGGAACGGAGAGGGCTATGGCTACACCTTC | CSARNGEGYGYTF
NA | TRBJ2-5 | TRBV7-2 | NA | TGTGCCAGCAGCTTAGATCAGCGGCCGGGGACCCAGTACTTC | CASSLDQRPGTQYF
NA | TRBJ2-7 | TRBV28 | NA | TGTGCCATCCCAGGGGAAGGCGACGAGCAGTACTTC | CAIPGEGDEQYF
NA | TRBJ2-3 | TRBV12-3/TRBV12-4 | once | TGTGCCAGCAGTTCCAGGACAGGCGGGGTCACAGATACGCAGTATTTT | CASSSRTGGVTDTQYF
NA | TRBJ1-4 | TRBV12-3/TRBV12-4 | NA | TGTGCCAGCAGTTATGAGGCAACTAATGAAAAACTGTTTTTT | CASSYEATNEKLFF
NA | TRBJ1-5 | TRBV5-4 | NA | TGTGCCAGCAGCTTGGGAGGGGGGCTTAGCAATCAGCCCCAGCATTTT | CASSLGGGLSNQPQHF
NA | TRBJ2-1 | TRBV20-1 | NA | TGCAGTGCTAGAGGTGGCGGGAATCACAATGAGCAGTTCTTC | CSARGGGNHNEQFF
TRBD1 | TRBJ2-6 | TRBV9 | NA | TGTGCCAGCAGATCCCGGGACAGCCCTTCTGGGGCCAACGTCCTGACTTTC | CASRSRDSPSGANVLTF
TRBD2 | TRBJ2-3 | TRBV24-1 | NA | TGTGCCACCAGTGACCGGAGCGGGAGCCGCACAGATACGCAGTATTTT | CATSDRSGSRTDTQYF
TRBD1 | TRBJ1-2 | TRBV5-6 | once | TGTGCCAGCAGCGACGGGACAGGCTATGGCTACACCTTC | CASSDGTGYGYTF
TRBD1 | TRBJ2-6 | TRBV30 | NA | TGTGCCTGGAGGCTATCCCCCCGGGACAGGGTCTGGTCTGGGGCCAACGTCCTGACTTTC | CAWRLSPRDRVWSGANVLTF
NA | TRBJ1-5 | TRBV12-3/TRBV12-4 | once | TGTGCCAGCAGTTCCGGCCGGGACAAGGATCAGCCCCAGCATTTT | CASSSGRDKDQPQHF
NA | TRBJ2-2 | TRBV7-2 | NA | TGTGCCAGCAGCTTAGCCCAATTGACAGGCGGCTGGGAGCTGTTTTTT | CASSLAQLTGGWELFF
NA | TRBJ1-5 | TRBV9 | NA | TGTGCCAGCAGCGTAGCGGCAGTAAATCAGCCCCAGCATTTT | CASSVAAVNQPQHF
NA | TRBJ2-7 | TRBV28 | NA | TGTGCCAGCAGGGGCCCTAGGCCCCCCTACGAGCAGTACTTC | CASRGPRPPYEQYF
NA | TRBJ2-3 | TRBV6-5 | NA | TGTGCCACCTCCACAGATACGCAGTATTTT | CATSTDTQYF
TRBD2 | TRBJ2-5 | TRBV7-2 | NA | TGTGCCAGCAGCCCTCGACTAGCGGCTATCGGGACCCAGTACTTC | CASSPRLAAIGTQYF
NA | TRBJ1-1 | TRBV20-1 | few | TGCAGTGCTCGAGGGGGGAACACTGAAGCTTTCTTT | CSARGGNTEAFF
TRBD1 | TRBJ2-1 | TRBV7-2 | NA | TGTGCCAGCAGCCGGGACAGGGGCCGCAATGAGCAGTTCTTC | CASSRDRGRNEQFF
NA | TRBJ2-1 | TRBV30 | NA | TGTGCCTGGAGTGTGGGACGGGAAAATGAGCAGTTCTTC | CAWSVGRENEQFF
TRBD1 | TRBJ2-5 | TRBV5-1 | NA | TGCGCCAGCAGCCTATCCGGGACAGGGTCGGAGACCCAGTACTTC | CASSLSGTGSETQYF
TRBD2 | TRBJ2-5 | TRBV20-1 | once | TGCAGTGCTGGTCCCTCGGGGACTAGCCTCAAGACCCAGTACTTC | CSAGPSGTSLKTQYF
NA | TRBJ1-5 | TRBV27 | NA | TGTGCCAGCAGTTTATACCCGGACAAGAGCAATCAGCCCCAGCATTTT | CASSLYPDKSNQPQHF
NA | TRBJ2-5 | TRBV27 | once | TGTGCCAGCAGTTTAGCCTGGGACCAAGAGACCCAGTACTTC | CASSLAWDQETQYF
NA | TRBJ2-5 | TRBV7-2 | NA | TGTGCCAGCAGCCTCGACGGTCGACAAGAGACCCAGTACTTC | CASSLDGRQETQYF
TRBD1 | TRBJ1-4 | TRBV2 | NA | TGTGCCAGCAGTGAAGCCGGGACAGGGAATGAAAAACTGTTTTTT | CASSEAGTGNEKLFF
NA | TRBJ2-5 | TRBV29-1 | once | TGCAGCTTGAGGGGTGACTGGGACTTGGAGACCCAGTACTTC | CSLRGDWDLETQYF
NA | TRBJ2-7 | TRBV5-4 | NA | TGTGCCAGCAGCGTGGAGCGATCATACGAGCAGTACTTC | CASSVERSYEQYF
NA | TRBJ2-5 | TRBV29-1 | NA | TGCAGCGTTGGGGCAGGGTATGAGACCCAGTACTTC | CSVGAGYETQYF
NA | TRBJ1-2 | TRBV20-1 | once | TGCAGTGCTAGAGATGGGGGGACACCCATTAACTATGGCTACACCTTC | CSARDGGTPINYGYTF
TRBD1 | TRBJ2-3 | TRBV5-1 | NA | TGCGCCAGCAGCGGACAGGGGTCAGATACGCAGTATTTT | CASSGQGSDTQYF